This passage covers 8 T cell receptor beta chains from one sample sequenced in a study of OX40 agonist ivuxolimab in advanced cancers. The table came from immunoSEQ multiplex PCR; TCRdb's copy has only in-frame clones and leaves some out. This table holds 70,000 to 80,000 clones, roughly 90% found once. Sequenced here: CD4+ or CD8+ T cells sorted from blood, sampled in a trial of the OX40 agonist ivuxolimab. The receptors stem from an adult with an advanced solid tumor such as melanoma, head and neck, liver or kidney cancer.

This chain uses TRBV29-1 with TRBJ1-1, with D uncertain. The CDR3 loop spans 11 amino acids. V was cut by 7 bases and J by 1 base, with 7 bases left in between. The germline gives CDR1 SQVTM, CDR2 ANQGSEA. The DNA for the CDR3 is TGCAGCGGAACAGAGAACACTGAAGCTTTCTTT. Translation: CSGTENTEAFF.

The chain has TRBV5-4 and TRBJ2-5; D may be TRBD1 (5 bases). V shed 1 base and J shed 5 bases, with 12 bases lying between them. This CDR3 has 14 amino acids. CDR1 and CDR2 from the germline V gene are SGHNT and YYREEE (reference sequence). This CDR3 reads CASSLWQGTETQYF. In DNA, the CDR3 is TGTGCCAGCAGCTTGTGGCAGGGCACGGAGACCCAGTACTTC.

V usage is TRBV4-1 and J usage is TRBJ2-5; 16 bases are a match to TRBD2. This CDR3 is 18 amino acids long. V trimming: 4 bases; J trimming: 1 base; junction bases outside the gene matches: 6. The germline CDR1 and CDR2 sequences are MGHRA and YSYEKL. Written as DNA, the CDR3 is TGCGCCAGCAGCCTGGGACTAGCGGGGGGGAGGTTCCAAGAGACCCAGTACTTC. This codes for CASSLGLAGGRFQETQYF.

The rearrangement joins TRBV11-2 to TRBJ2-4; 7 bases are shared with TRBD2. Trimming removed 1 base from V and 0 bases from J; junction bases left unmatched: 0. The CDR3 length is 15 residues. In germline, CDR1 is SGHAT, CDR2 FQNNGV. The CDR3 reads CASSLGTRAKNIQYF. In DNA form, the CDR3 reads TGTGCCAGCAGCTTAGGGACTAGAGCCAAAAACATTCAGTACTTC.

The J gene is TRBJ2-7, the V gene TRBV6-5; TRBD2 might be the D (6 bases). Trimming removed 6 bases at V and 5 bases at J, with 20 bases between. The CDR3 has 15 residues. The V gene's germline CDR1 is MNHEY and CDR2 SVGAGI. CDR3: CASSYVMSAGNEQYF. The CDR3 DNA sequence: TGTGCCAGCAGCTATGTCATGAGCGCGGGAAACGAGCAGTACTTC.

The CDR3 loop reads CASSADDYGYTF. The CDR3 DNA reads as TGTGCCAGCAGCGCCGATGACTATGGCTACACCTTC. V usage is TRBV9 and J usage is TRBJ1-2; D gene unclear. The CDR3 spans 12 residues. Per germline, CDR1 SGDLS and CDR2 YYNGEE. V lost 3 bases, J lost 3 bases, and 6 bases lay in between.

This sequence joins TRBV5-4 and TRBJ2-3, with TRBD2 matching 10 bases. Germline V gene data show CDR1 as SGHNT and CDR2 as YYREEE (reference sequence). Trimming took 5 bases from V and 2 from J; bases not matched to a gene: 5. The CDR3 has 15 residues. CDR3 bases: TGTGCCAGCAGGCGAGCGGGAGGGCCCACAGATACGCAGTATTTT. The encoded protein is CASRRAGGPTDTQYF.

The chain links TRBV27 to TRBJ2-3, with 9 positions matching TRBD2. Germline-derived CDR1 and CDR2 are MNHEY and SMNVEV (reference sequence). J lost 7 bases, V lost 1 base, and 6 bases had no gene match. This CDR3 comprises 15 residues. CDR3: CASSLLGGRVNTQYF. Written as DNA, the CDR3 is TGTGCCAGCAGTTTATTAGGCGGGAGGGTAAATACGCAGTATTTT.